This is a list of T cell receptor beta chains from one sample in a study of cytotoxic CD8 clonotypes in ibrutinib-treated CLL. Profiled with immunoSEQ multiplex PCR; TCRdb holds only in-frame clones, not every one. The profile shows roughly 180,000 clones, around 80% of them singletons. The sample consisted of PBMCs, taken after 24 months of ibrutinib treatment. These receptors all come from a human donor with chronic lymphocytic leukemia. Both conserved end residues are part of each CDR3. The order of the fields is clone size, D gene, J gene, V gene, CDR3 protein, CDR3 DNA. D genes are given only for firm matches. Clone size appears in some rows only: once, few, many, or a class for an expanded clone.

clone size: NA; D gene: NA; J gene: TRBJ2-3; V gene: TRBV7-9; CDR3 protein: CASSPPSGTDTQYF; CDR3 DNA: TGTGCCAGCAGCCCTCCTTCGGGCACAGATACGCAGTATTTT
clone size: NA; D gene: NA; J gene: TRBJ1-1; V gene: TRBV6-1; CDR3 protein: CASNPGGQNTEAFF; CDR3 DNA: TGTGCCAGCAACCCGGGGGGGCAGAACACTGAAGCTTTCTTT
clone size: NA; D gene: NA; J gene: TRBJ1-1; V gene: TRBV7-9; CDR3 protein: CASSGGGLNTEAFF; CDR3 DNA: TGTGCCAGCAGTGGGGGCGGGCTAAACACTGAAGCTTTCTTT
clone size: NA; D gene: TRBD1; J gene: TRBJ1-5; V gene: TRBV28; CDR3 protein: CASSTIQGSSNQPQHF; CDR3 DNA: TGTGCCAGCAGTACCATACAGGGGTCGAGCAATCAGCCCCAGCATTTT
clone size: few; D gene: NA; J gene: TRBJ1-1; V gene: TRBV6-1; CDR3 protein: CASSGNRDTEAFF; CDR3 DNA: TGTGCCAGCAGTGGAAATAGGGACACTGAAGCTTTCTTT
clone size: few; D gene: TRBD2; J gene: TRBJ2-1; V gene: TRBV11-3; CDR3 protein: CASSYGGSYNEQFF; CDR3 DNA: TGTGCCAGCAGCTACGGGGGGTCCTACAATGAGCAGTTCTTC
clone size: NA; D gene: NA; J gene: TRBJ1-2; V gene: TRBV27; CDR3 protein: CASSLAWSPGGYTF; CDR3 DNA: TGTGCCAGCAGTTTAGCATGGTCCCCTGGAGGCTACACCTTC
clone size: few; D gene: NA; J gene: TRBJ1-5; V gene: TRBV7-2; CDR3 protein: CASSLGSVNQPQHF; CDR3 DNA: TGTGCCAGCAGCTTAGGCTCAGTCAATCAGCCCCAGCATTTT
clone size: once; D gene: NA; J gene: TRBJ2-2; V gene: TRBV5-1; CDR3 protein: CASRVANTGELFF; CDR3 DNA: TGCGCCAGCAGAGTTGCGAACACCGGGGAGCTGTTTTTT
clone size: NA; D gene: NA; J gene: TRBJ2-7; V gene: TRBV7-8; CDR3 protein: CASSLVVNRRQVHEQYF; CDR3 DNA: TGTGCCAGCAGCTTAGTCGTGAACAGGAGGCAAGTTCACGAGCAGTACTTC
clone size: NA; D gene: NA; J gene: TRBJ2-6; V gene: TRBV23-1; CDR3 protein: CASRYRTYRASGANVLTF; CDR3 DNA: TGCGCCAGCAGATACAGGACGTACCGAGCATCTGGGGCCAACGTCCTGACTTTC
clone size: many; D gene: NA; J gene: TRBJ2-7; V gene: TRBV4-3; CDR3 protein: CASSQELAYEQYF; CDR3 DNA: TGCGCCAGCAGCCAAGAGTTAGCTTACGAGCAGTACTTC
clone size: NA; D gene: NA; J gene: TRBJ2-3; V gene: TRBV7-9; CDR3 protein: CASSLAADTQYF; CDR3 DNA: TGTGCCAGCAGCTTAGCGGCAGATACGCAGTATTTT
clone size: few; D gene: NA; J gene: TRBJ1-2; V gene: TRBV6-6; CDR3 protein: CASIRGEGYGYTF; CDR3 DNA: TGTGCCAGCATTCGGGGGGAGGGGTATGGCTACACCTTC
clone size: NA; D gene: NA; J gene: TRBJ2-5; V gene: TRBV4-1; CDR3 protein: CASSQSGESRQETQYF; CDR3 DNA: TGCGCCAGCAGCCAATCCGGAGAAAGCAGACAAGAGACCCAGTACTTC
clone size: NA; D gene: NA; J gene: TRBJ1-3; V gene: TRBV6-5; CDR3 protein: CASTTAQRNTIYF; CDR3 DNA: TGTGCCAGTACTACGGCCCAGCGAAACACCATATATTTT
clone size: NA; D gene: TRBD2; J gene: TRBJ2-3; V gene: TRBV5-4; CDR3 protein: CASRSRLAGVSDTQYF; CDR3 DNA: TGTGCCAGCAGATCCCGACTAGCGGGAGTGTCGGATACGCAGTATTTT
clone size: NA; D gene: NA; J gene: TRBJ2-1; V gene: TRBV28; CDR3 protein: CASSPPGLVYNEQFF; CDR3 DNA: TGTGCCAGCAGTCCCCCGGGACTGGTATACAATGAGCAGTTCTTC
clone size: NA; D gene: NA; J gene: TRBJ2-7; V gene: TRBV18; CDR3 protein: CASSPPGGEQYF; CDR3 DNA: TGTGCCAGCTCACCCCCGGGCGGGGAGCAGTACTTC
clone size: few; D gene: NA; J gene: TRBJ2-7; V gene: TRBV16; CDR3 protein: CASSQSRTSYEQYF; CDR3 DNA: TGTGCCAGCAGCCAATCAAGGACCTCCTACGAGCAGTACTTC
clone size: NA; D gene: NA; J gene: TRBJ1-2; V gene: TRBV19; CDR3 protein: CASSDDRFGYTF; CDR3 DNA: TGTGCCAGTAGCGACGACAGGTTTGGCTACACCTTC
clone size: NA; D gene: NA; J gene: TRBJ1-1; V gene: TRBV11-3; CDR3 protein: CASSQGNRAGAFF; CDR3 DNA: TGTGCCAGCAGCCAAGGCAACAGGGCTGGAGCTTTCTTT
clone size: NA; D gene: NA; J gene: TRBJ2-1; V gene: TRBV6-6; CDR3 protein: CASSLTRSHEQFF; CDR3 DNA: TGTGCCAGCAGTTTAACTAGGAGCCATGAGCAGTTCTTC
clone size: once; D gene: NA; J gene: TRBJ1-1; V gene: TRBV5-5; CDR3 protein: CASSFTSGLRNTEAFF; CDR3 DNA: TGTGCCAGCAGCTTTACCTCCGGGTTACGGAACACTGAAGCTTTCTTT
clone size: NA; D gene: NA; J gene: TRBJ1-5; V gene: TRBV6-5; CDR3 protein: CASSYSGRVSNQPQHF; CDR3 DNA: TGTGCCAGCAGTTACTCCGGCAGGGTCAGCAATCAGCCCCAGCATTTT
clone size: NA; D gene: NA; J gene: TRBJ2-3; V gene: TRBV7-9; CDR3 protein: CASSPGRAGTNGPDTQYF; CDR3 DNA: TGTGCCAGCAGCCCGGGGAGAGCCGGGACAAACGGTCCAGATACGCAGTATTTT
clone size: NA; D gene: NA; J gene: TRBJ1-6; V gene: TRBV13; CDR3 protein: CASSLYPGVYNSPLHF; CDR3 DNA: TGTGCCAGCAGCTTATACCCAGGGGTCTATAATTCACCCCTCCACTTT
clone size: NA; D gene: NA; J gene: TRBJ1-2; V gene: TRBV30; CDR3 protein: CAWSVPVRAYGYTF; CDR3 DNA: TGTGCCTGGAGTGTACCGGTACGTGCCTATGGCTACACCTTC
clone size: once; D gene: NA; J gene: TRBJ1-6; V gene: TRBV7-9; CDR3 protein: CASSFGTSPLHF; CDR3 DNA: TGTGCCAGCAGCTTTGGGACCTCACCCCTCCACTTT
clone size: few; D gene: TRBD1; J gene: TRBJ2-1; V gene: TRBV5-1; CDR3 protein: CASSWGTGANEQFF; CDR3 DNA: TGCGCCAGCAGCTGGGGGACAGGGGCCAATGAGCAGTTCTTC
clone size: NA; D gene: TRBD1; J gene: TRBJ1-1; V gene: TRBV4-2; CDR3 protein: CASSQSQGIGTEAFF; CDR3 DNA: TGTGCCAGCAGCCAGTCACAGGGGATAGGCACTGAAGCTTTCTTT
clone size: NA; D gene: NA; J gene: TRBJ1-3; V gene: TRBV9; CDR3 protein: CASSVSPFTRSGNTIYF; CDR3 DNA: TGTGCCAGCAGCGTATCGCCCTTTACACGCTCTGGAAACACCATATATTTT
clone size: NA; D gene: NA; J gene: TRBJ2-7; V gene: TRBV27; CDR3 protein: CASSFMVGQLTYEQYF; CDR3 DNA: TGTGCCAGCAGTTTCATGGTGGGACAATTAACCTACGAGCAGTACTTC
clone size: NA; D gene: TRBD1; J gene: TRBJ1-2; V gene: TRBV4-3; CDR3 protein: CASSQDMGQGPYGYTF; CDR3 DNA: TGCGCCAGCAGCCAAGATATGGGACAGGGCCCCTATGGCTACACCTTC
clone size: few; D gene: NA; J gene: TRBJ1-1; V gene: TRBV30; CDR3 protein: CAWSFGTGTEAFF; CDR3 DNA: TGTGCCTGGAGTTTCGGGACGGGGACTGAAGCTTTCTTT
clone size: NA; D gene: NA; J gene: TRBJ2-7; V gene: TRBV10-1; CDR3 protein: CASSERGNYEQYF; CDR3 DNA: TGCGCCAGCAGTGAGCGAGGGAACTACGAGCAGTACTTC
clone size: NA; D gene: NA; J gene: TRBJ2-1; V gene: TRBV6-5; CDR3 protein: CASSSEGSSYNEQFF; CDR3 DNA: TGTGCCAGCAGTTCGGAGGGGAGCTCCTACAATGAGCAGTTCTTC
clone size: NA; D gene: NA; J gene: TRBJ1-2; V gene: TRBV4-1; CDR3 protein: CASSQDHANYGYTF; CDR3 DNA: TGCGCCAGCAGCCAAGATCACGCTAACTATGGCTACACCTTC
clone size: NA; D gene: NA; J gene: TRBJ2-7; V gene: TRBV28; CDR3 protein: CASRRDGSYEQYF; CDR3 DNA: TGTGCCAGCCGTCGGGACGGCTCCTACGAGCAGTACTTC
clone size: NA; D gene: TRBD1; J gene: TRBJ1-1; V gene: TRBV5-6; CDR3 protein: CASSGGTETEAFF; CDR3 DNA: TGTGCCAGCAGCGGGGGGACAGAAACGGAAGCTTTCTTT
clone size: NA; D gene: NA; J gene: TRBJ2-7; V gene: TRBV6-1; CDR3 protein: CASSLGEAGRKYF; CDR3 DNA: TGTGCCAGCTCCCTGGGGGAGGCGGGCCGTAAGTACTTC
clone size: NA; D gene: TRBD2; J gene: TRBJ2-7; V gene: TRBV10-3; CDR3 protein: CAISSGTRGEQYF; CDR3 DNA: TGTGCCATCAGCTCCGGGACTAGGGGCGAGCAGTACTTC
clone size: once; D gene: NA; J gene: TRBJ2-7; V gene: TRBV30; CDR3 protein: CAWSPGTYEQYF; CDR3 DNA: TGTGCCTGGAGTCCGGGAACCTACGAGCAGTACTTC
clone size: NA; D gene: TRBD1; J gene: TRBJ2-1; V gene: TRBV28; CDR3 protein: CASSSSGTGLNEQFF; CDR3 DNA: TGTGCCAGCAGTTCATCCGGGACAGGTTTAAATGAGCAGTTCTTC
clone size: NA; D gene: NA; J gene: TRBJ2-2; V gene: TRBV11-3; CDR3 protein: CASSLFRAGELFF; CDR3 DNA: TGTGCCAGCAGCTTATTCAGGGCCGGGGAGCTGTTTTTT
clone size: NA; D gene: TRBD2; J gene: TRBJ2-1; V gene: TRBV30; CDR3 protein: CAWSVVAGPYNEQFF; CDR3 DNA: TGTGCCTGGAGTGTAGTAGCGGGACCGTACAATGAGCAGTTCTTC
clone size: NA; D gene: TRBD1; J gene: TRBJ2-1; V gene: TRBV5-1; CDR3 protein: CASSKGQTYNEQFF; CDR3 DNA: TGCGCCAGCAGTAAGGGACAGACCTACAATGAGCAGTTCTTC
clone size: NA; D gene: NA; J gene: TRBJ1-5; V gene: TRBV19; CDR3 protein: CASSIVAGLNQPQHF; CDR3 DNA: TGTGCCAGTAGTATAGTGGCCGGACTCAATCAGCCCCAGCATTTT
clone size: NA; D gene: NA; J gene: TRBJ1-2; V gene: TRBV27; CDR3 protein: CASSLTGPAYGYTF; CDR3 DNA: TGTGCCAGCAGTCTCACAGGGCCAGCCTATGGCTACACCTTC